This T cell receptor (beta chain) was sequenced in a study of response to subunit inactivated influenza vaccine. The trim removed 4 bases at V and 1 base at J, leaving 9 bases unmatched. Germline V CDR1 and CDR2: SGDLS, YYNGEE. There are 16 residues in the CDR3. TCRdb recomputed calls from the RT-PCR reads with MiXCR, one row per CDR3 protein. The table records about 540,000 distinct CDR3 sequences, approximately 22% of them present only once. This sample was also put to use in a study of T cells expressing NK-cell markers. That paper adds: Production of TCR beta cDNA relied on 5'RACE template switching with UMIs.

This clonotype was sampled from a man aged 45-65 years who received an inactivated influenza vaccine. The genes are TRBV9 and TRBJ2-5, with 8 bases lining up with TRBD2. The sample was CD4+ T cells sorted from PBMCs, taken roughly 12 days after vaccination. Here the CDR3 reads CASSRGGRPLQETQYF. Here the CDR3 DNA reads TGTGCCAGCAGCCGGGGGGGCAGACCACTCCAAGAGACCCAGTACTTC.